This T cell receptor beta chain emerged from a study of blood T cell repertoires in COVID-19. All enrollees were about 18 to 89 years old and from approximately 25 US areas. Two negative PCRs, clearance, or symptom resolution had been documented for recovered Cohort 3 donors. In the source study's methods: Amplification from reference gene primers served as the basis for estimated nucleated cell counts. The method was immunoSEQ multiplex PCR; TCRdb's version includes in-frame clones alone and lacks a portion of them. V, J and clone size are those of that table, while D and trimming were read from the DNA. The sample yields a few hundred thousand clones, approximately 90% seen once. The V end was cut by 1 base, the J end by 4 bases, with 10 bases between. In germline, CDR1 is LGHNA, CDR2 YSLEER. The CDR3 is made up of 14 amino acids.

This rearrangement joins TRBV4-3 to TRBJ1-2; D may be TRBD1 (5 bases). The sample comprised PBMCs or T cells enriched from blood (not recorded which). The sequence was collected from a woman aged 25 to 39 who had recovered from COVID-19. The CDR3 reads CASSQARQFYGYTF. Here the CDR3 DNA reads TGCGCCAGCAGCCAAGCACGACAGTTCTATGGCTACACCTTC.